The entry below describes one TCR beta chain. Which antigen it targets is not known. No clone much larger than this one lies a single base away; base qualities are absent. Each collaborating institution followed its own protocols to collect whole blood in K2EDTA tubes. For TCRbeta analysis, collaborators shipped samples in one of three forms: frozen whole blood, isolated PBMCs, or DNA extracted from either of those sample types. The immunoSEQ Assay, a bias-controlled multiplex PCR, was used to amplify TCRbeta CDR3 regions from genomic DNA. The study's processing was this. Within the assay, amplification of reference gene primers was used to estimate how many nucleated cells each sample contained. Sequence reads were collapsed and filtered to measure the absolute abundance of every unique TCRbeta CDR3 rearrangement. Productive Simpson clonality was computed per sample as the square root of Simpson's diversity index over productive rearrangements. The clones in this table, taken by TCRdb from immuneACCESS, are in-frame only. Not every clone is retained; where verified, under half of the shortfall comes from an unresolved V gene, and the cause of the rest is unknown. V and J calls and clone size are given by that table; D and trimming were obtained from the DNA. A total of about 33,000 clones appear in this sample, 65% to 90% of them only once. The leading ten clones occupy 5.5% to 6.5% of the sample.

This specimen belongs to a study of blood T cell repertoires in COVID-19 (dated by TCRdb to the early 2020s). Regarding the study in general: Collaborator samples came from the United States, Italy and Spain and covered acute and convalescent phases of COVID-19. The repertoires were released in a freely available public database meant as a resource for research on the immune response to SARS-CoV-2. Sample metadata almost always included a de-identified subject ID, COVID-19 status, age in years and sex. The material from the prospective study consisted of cDNA or gDNA derived from T cells, B-cell-depleted T cells, or PBMCs. Where HLA class I and class II types were available, the types were taken from metadata supplied by the sample provider, not from assay-based typing. The samples were drawn from two sources: the first 160 participants of the ongoing ImmuneRACE study, and 1,200 or so subjects contributed by 6 global collaborators. Deeply sampled blood TCRbeta repertoires from subjects exposed to, actively infected with, or recovered from COVID-19 were included in the dataset.

Here is what the overall study found, with its caveats: Clinical and demographic metadata were provided uncurated, with the amount varying by source and participant.

Trimming removed 4 bases from V and 8 bases from J, leaving 8 bases between the germline ends. Via the germline V gene, CDR1 is ENHRY and CDR2 SYGVKD. Inclusive of the bounding cysteine and phenylalanine, the CDR3 is 12 residues long. Only the CDR3 DNA stays, 36 bases, in frame from base 1. The receptor chain draws on TRBV10-3 and TRBJ1-4; TRBD1 is a possible D gene, resting on 6 matching bases. The specimen was peripheral blood. The receptor comes from an elderly woman with active or convalescent COVID-19. The nucleotide sequence is TGTGCCATCAGTGGAGACAGGGAAAAACTGTTTTTT. This gives the protein CAISGDREKLFF.